The clone carrying this T cell receptor (beta chain) came up a few times. What it binds is not known. This sample stems from a study of identical twins. Study outcomes and limitations: Zero-insertion analyses might be partly confounded by invariant T cells like MAIT and iNKT. The study reached conclusions through statistical analysis that was cross-sectional, not following the same donors.

TCRdb reprocessed the 5' RACE reads with MiXCR, giving one entry per CDR3 protein. The profile shows approximately 470,000 distinct CDR3 sequences, 12% to 15% of them singletons. The V end lost 5 bases, the J end lost 3 bases, and 16 bases lay between the germline ends. CDR1 and CDR2 from the germline V gene are DFQATT and SNEGSKA (reference sequence). The CDR3 spans 14 residues. A further study also used this sample, focusing on yellow fever vaccine responses in identical twins. That source reports: Twins' vaccine T cell responses were reported to seem partly convergent and partly personalized.

The specimen sequenced was CD4+ T cells sorted from blood. The rearrangement uses TRBV20-1 and TRBJ1-2; D uncertain. The clonotype was recovered from a woman aged 18-29 years in good health. For the CDR3, the DNA is TGCAGTGCTGGGCCCCCGAACCACGACTATGGCTACACCTTC. This codes for CSAGPPNHDYGYTF.